This TCR beta chain was recorded in a study of blood T cell repertoires in COVID-19 (TCRdb year 2020). Study-wide context: Samples covering the acute and convalescent phases of COVID-19 were provided by collaborators in the United States, Italy and Spain. The material from the prospective study consisted of cDNA or gDNA derived from T cells, B-cell-depleted T cells, or PBMCs. Subjects who had been exposed to COVID-19, were actively infected with it, or had recovered from it provided the deeply sampled blood TCRbeta repertoires that made up the dataset. The repertoires were released in a freely available public database meant as a resource for research on the immune response to SARS-CoV-2. The samples were drawn from two sources: the first 160 participants of the ongoing ImmuneRACE study, and 1,000 to 1,500 subjects contributed by 6 global collaborators. Nearly every sample came with metadata listing a de-identified subject ID, COVID-19 status, age in years and sex. HLA class I and class II types, where available, came from metadata supplied by the sample provider rather than from assay-based typing.

The CDR3 spans 14 residues, from the cysteine through the phenylalanine. CDR3 DNA is the only sequence kept; it has 42 bases, read in frame from the first base. V and J are truncated by 0 bases and 4 bases respectively, leaving an intervening sequence of 11 bases. CDR1 SGHRS and CDR2 YFSETQ were looked up in the germline V gene. Whole blood was collected in K2EDTA tubes by collaborating institutions according to the institutions' own protocols. For TCRbeta analysis, collaborators shipped samples as frozen whole blood, isolated PBMCs, or DNA extracted from either of those sample types. For this clone: Its antigen is not yet known. Base quality data are lacking; no much larger clone is found one base away.

Study-level results and caveats: Clinical and demographic metadata were provided uncurated, with the amount varying by source and participant.

TCRbeta CDR3 regions were amplified from genomic DNA using the immunoSEQ Assay, a bias-controlled multiplex PCR. The paper's processing steps were these. The number of nucleated cells in each sample was estimated by amplification of reference gene primers within the assay. Sequence reads were collapsed and filtered to measure the absolute abundance of every unique TCRbeta CDR3 rearrangement. Productive Simpson clonality was computed per sample as the square root of Simpson's diversity index over productive rearrangements. The table comes from immuneACCESS by way of TCRdb, which keeps in-frame sequences with V and J called. Part of the clones is missing from these tables; in studies checked, under half for an unresolved V gene and the rest for unknown reasons. V, J and clone size are those of that table, while D and trimming were read from the DNA. This sample is represented by 200,000 to 250,000 clones; 85% to 90% of them were singletons. Approximately 6.1% of the sample is in the top ten clones.

The TCR comes from a man aged 80 or over with acute or convalescent COVID-19. The sample was peripheral blood. The sequence links TRBV5-1 to TRBJ2-7, with the D gene too uncertain to name. The CDR3 in this case is CASSLAGLVYEQYF. The base sequence is TGCGCCAGCAGCTTGGCCGGTTTGGTTTACGAGCAGTACTTC.